The TCR beta chain under discussion was sequenced for a study of CD8+ T cells in alopecia areata. Study summary: Tofacitinib ran for 6 to 18 months before 6 months off drug.

V was pared by 3 bases and J by 0 bases, with 15 bases between. Per the germline V gene, CDR1 is SQVTM and CDR2 is ANQGSEA. The CDR3 extends over 15 amino acids. Treatment defined: oral pan-JAK inhibitor, 5-10 mg twice daily. Findings and caveats of the study: Normal-skin resident alphabeta T cells also appear among scalp sample sequences. There were many expanded lesional clones persisting in scalp and blood during tofacitinib.

Extraction and reverse transcription of RNA yielded cDNA as the sequencing template. TCRdb's table, derived via immunoSEQ multiplex PCR, lists solely in-frame clones and lacks some. The sample carries about 140,000 clones, around 87% recorded once. Details on this clone: No antigen is known for it.

Sequenced material: CD8+ T cells sorted from blood, taken at week 4, from a patient treated with tofacitinib. This clonotype was obtained from a human donor with alopecia areata. The chain is built from TRBV29-1 and TRBJ2-7; D perhaps matches TRBD1 (8 bases). This CDR3 reads CSVDNRGGSSYEQYF. In DNA form, the CDR3 reads TGCAGCGTTGATAACAGGGGGGGAAGCTCCTACGAGCAGTACTTC.